Listed here are 13 T cell receptor beta chains from one sample, sequenced in a study of T cell responses to AZD1222 COVID-19 vaccine. Repertoires were generated with immunoSEQ multiplex PCR, while TCRdb's copy carries only in-frame clones and drops some. The top ten hold 2.5% to 3% of the sample, which has about 120,000 clones, around 90% seen once. Sequenced here: peripheral blood, sampled 28 days after the second AZD1222 dose. The receptors originated from an adult who received the AZD1222 COVID-19 vaccine.

The chain has TRBV3-1 (or the pseudogene TRBV3-2) and TRBJ1-1, with unresolved D. This CDR3 has 13 residues. The V end lost 4 bases, the J end lost 4 bases, and 10 bases lay between the germline ends. Germline CDR1 reads LGHDT; CDR2 reads YNNKEL (reference sequence). The CDR3 sequence is CASSLLLGTEAFF. The CDR3, as DNA: TGTGCCAGCAGCCTGCTCTTGGGCACTGAAGCTTTCTTT.

This rearrangement joins TRBV7-9 to TRBJ2-2; TRBD1 or TRBD2 may be the D gene (6 bases each). Trimming left V 5 bases short and J 12 bases short, with 16 bases between. The CDR3 covers 13 residues. From germline, CDR1 is SEHNR and CDR2 FQNEAQ (reference sequence). The CDR3 protein is CASSPGGPGKLFF. In DNA form, the CDR3 reads TGTGCCAGCAGCCCTGGGGGGCCAGGAAAGCTGTTTTTT.

The chain links TRBV18 to TRBJ1-2; D is unclear. The CDR3 totals 16 residues. In germline, CDR1 is KGHSH, CDR2 LQKENI. V was trimmed by 0 bases and J by 2 bases, leaving 13 bases between them. Written as DNA, the CDR3 is TGTGCCAGCTCACCACCGCTGGTGGGTAGGAACTATGGCTACACCTTC. It codes for CASSPPLVGRNYGYTF.

The chain carries TRBV6-2 or TRBV6-3 and TRBJ1-2; the match to TRBD1 covers 8 bases. V trimming: 6 bases; J trimming: 2 bases; junction bases outside the gene matches: 8. The V gene's germline CDR1 is MNHEY and CDR2 SVGEGT. CDR3 size: 15 residues. The CDR3 nucleotides are TGTGCCAGCAGCCGCGTGGGACAGGCGAACTATGGCTACACCTTC. This encodes CASSRVGQANYGYTF.

The chain is built from TRBV10-3 and TRBJ2-2; TRBD1 is a possible D gene (5 bases). The germline CDR1 and CDR2 sequences are ENHRY and SYGVKD. The CDR3 extends over 15 amino acids. Between the trimmed V and J ends, which lost 0 bases and 4 bases, there was a span of 9 bases. In nucleotides, the CDR3 is TGTGCCATCAGTGAGTCTGACAGCCCCACCGGGGAGCTGTTTTTT. It yields the protein CAISESDSPTGELFF.

This chain connects TRBV2 to TRBJ1-5; 11 positions match TRBD1. The CDR3 extends over 17 amino acids. The V segment lost 2 bases and the J segment 7 bases; nucleotides outside the gene matches: 10. In germline, CDR1 is SNHLY, CDR2 FYNNEI. For the CDR3, the DNA is TGTGCCAGCAGTGAATATGGGGGGACAGGGGGAAGACAGCCCCAGCATTTT. This codes for CASSEYGGTGGRQPQHF.

V usage is TRBV6-5 and J usage is TRBJ1-1; D may be TRBD1 (5 bases). Germline CDR1 MNHEY, CDR2 SVGAGI. Trimming removed 8 bases from V and 1 base from J, with 8 bases in between. This CDR3 region has 12 residues. CDR3 nucleotides: TGTGCCAGCGGGGGTCCGAACACTGAAGCTTTCTTT. This translates into CASGGPNTEAFF.

The chain links TRBV20-1 to TRBJ1-2; the D is unclear. Germline CDR1 is DFQATT and CDR2 is SNEGSKA (reference sequence). Trimming left V 0 bases short and J 7 bases short, with 6 bases between. This CDR3 comprises 11 residues. Here the CDR3 DNA reads TGCAGTGCTAGAGATTGGAGTGGCTACACCTTC. Encoded protein: CSARDWSGYTF.

The chain is built from TRBV7-2 and TRBJ1-2, with TRBD1 identical over 9 bases. The V gene's germline CDR1 is SGHTA and CDR2 FQGNSA. The CDR3 sequence is 14 residues long. The ends lost 5 bases at V and 7 bases at J; junction bases unmatched: 8. CDR3 in DNA: TGTGCCAGCAGCCTAGGACAGGGACAGGGTGGCTACACCTTC. It yields the protein CASSLGQGQGGYTF.

The V gene is TRBV5-6, the J gene TRBJ1-3; D may be TRBD1 (5 bases). V was shortened by 0 bases and J by 5 bases, with 15 bases between the two germline ends. CDR1 and CDR2 from the germline V gene are SGHDT and YYEEEE. The CDR3 totals 16 residues. In DNA, the CDR3 is TGTGCCAGCAGCTTGGCCACCGGCAGGGCCCGAAACACCATATATTTT. As protein: CASSLATGRARNTIYF.

The rearrangement links TRBV4-2 to TRBJ1-5; D unresolved. Germline V gene data show CDR1 as LGHNA and CDR2 as YNFKEQ. The CDR3 is 14 amino acids. Trimming stripped 0 bases from V and 3 bases from J, with 6 bases between. CDR3 nucleotides: TGTGCCAGCAGCCAAGATTGGGACAATCAGCCCCAGCATTTT. It specifies CASSQDWDNQPQHF.

CDR3 in amino acids: CASSPPQRDRGRLFF. The CDR3 DNA reads TGTGCCAGCAGCCCTCCCCAGAGGGACCGAGGTAGACTGTTTTTT. The chain joins TRBV3-1 (or the pseudogene TRBV3-2) to TRBJ1-4, with D perhaps TRBD1 (5 bases). CDR1 and CDR2 from the germline V gene are LGHDT and YNNKEL (reference sequence). The CDR3 consists of 15 residues. The germline V and J ends were trimmed by 4 bases and 13 bases, with 22 bases remaining between them.

In this sample, this clone turned up a few times. The rearrangement links TRBV4-1 to TRBJ2-1, with 9 bases aligning to TRBD1. V lost 4 bases, J lost 6 bases, and 13 bases stayed unmatched. The CDR3 spans 17 residues. Germline values: CDR1 MGHRA, CDR2 YSYEKL. The CDR3 DNA follows: TGCGCCAGCAGCCCAAACGCGGGACAGGGTATCCTCAATGAGCAGTTCTTC. Its protein product is CASSPNAGQGILNEQFF.